The present entry profiles one TCR beta chain with its context. The data belong to a study of T cell changes during pregnancy in multiple sclerosis. This CDR3 is built from 14 residues. Germline CDR1 reads SGHRS; CDR2 reads YFSETQ. The ends lost 3 bases at V and 6 bases at J; junction bases unmatched: 4. The data were produced by immunoSEQ multiplex PCR, yet TCRdb's version contains in-frame clones alone and is incomplete. The data hold 60,000 to 75,000 clones, with 90% to 95% observed a single time. This clonotype originated in a female donor in good health, enrolled as a control in a pregnancy study. V gene TRBV5-1 combines with J gene TRBJ2-7; 12 bases are a match to TRBD2. This specimen consisted of peripheral blood, obtained in the second trimester of pregnancy. In DNA, the CDR3 is TGCGCCAGCAGCTCTAGCGGGAGGGTAGGCGAGCAGTACTTC. This translates into CASSSSGRVGEQYF.